This T cell receptor (beta chain) stems from a study of T-cell memory formation after mild COVID-19. The overall study: Clusters of TCRs were largely donor specific.

TCRdb processed the 5' RACE reads anew with MiXCR; each CDR3 protein has one entry. The data hold 50,000 or so distinct CDR3 sequences, with 9.3% observed a single time. The CDR3 contains 14 residues. Trimming took 1 base from V and 8 from J; bases not matched to a gene: 6. Germline CDR1 reads DFQATT; CDR2 reads SNEGSKA (reference sequence). This clonotype was counted ten times or more. The TCR comes from an adult woman who had mild COVID-19 (a few samples of this study predate the infection). Cell type and time point are not known. The rearrangement joins TRBV20-1 to TRBJ2-1, with 9 nucleotides matching TRBD2. Sequencing used PBMCs or a T cell subset sorted from them (not recorded which). Here the CDR3 DNA reads TGCAGTGCTAGAGTAGGTAGCGGGGGTGATGAGCAGTTCTTC. Translating it yields CSARVGSGGDEQFF.